This T cell receptor beta chain emerged from a study of blood T cell repertoires in COVID-19. About the study: Collection of acute and convalescent COVID-19 samples took place in the United States, Italy and Spain. The cDNA or gDNA used as material had been derived from T cells, B-cell-depleted T cells, or PBMCs.

Original data processing: The authors estimated nucleated cell counts from reference gene primer amplification. Libraries were prepared by immunoSEQ multiplex PCR; TCRdb keeps only in-frame clonotypes and omits some of them. D and trimming were read from the DNA, whereas the V and J calls and clone size are those reported in that table. Here the sample spans approximately 190,000 clones, about nine tenths being singletons. Germline-derived CDR1 and CDR2 are LNHDA and SQIVND (reference sequence). The CDR3 has 13 amino acids. The V gene lost 4 bases and the J gene lost 6 bases, with 12 bases spanning the gap.

The receptor comes from an elderly man with acute or convalescent COVID-19. Sequenced: peripheral blood. This sequence joins TRBV19 and TRBJ1-2; D not certain. The CDR3 DNA follows: TGTGCCAGTAGTAAAACGGGTCGGAATGGCTACACCTTC. Translating it yields CASSKTGRNGYTF.